These T cell receptor beta chains were read from a single sample in a study of T cells after yellow fever vaccination. MiXCR was run by TCRdb on the 5' RACE reads, yielding one entry per CDR3 protein. The sample shows approximately 330,000 distinct CDR3 sequences, about 4% of them seen only once. The sample consisted of PBMCs, taken 5 days after the yellow fever booster vaccination. These receptors all stem from a man between 18 and 29 years old who received the YFV17D yellow fever vaccine. CDR3s include the opening cysteine and the closing phenylalanine or tryptophan. A row's size may be missing; if present it is once, few, many or a size class.

V	size	J	CDR3
TRBV15	.	TRBJ2-7	CATSRDKGSYEQYF
TRBV5-1	few	TRBJ1-4	CASSLVGPNEKLFF
TRBV29-1	many	TRBJ2-5	CSVEIVSEKRGTQYF
TRBV2	many	TRBJ2-1	CASSEEVYNEQFF
TRBV10-3	many	TRBJ2-5	CAISPGALAGGEETQYF
TRBV30	.	TRBJ2-2	CAWSGLVGGELFF
TRBV5-1	few	TRBJ1-5	CASSLGAGGYGQPQHF
TRBV7-7	few	TRBJ1-6	CASSFDGNSPLHF
TRBV7-9	.	TRBJ2-7	CASSPSRRGGTSSQYF
TRBV7-2	many	TRBJ1-5	CASSSPSGTRNQPQHF
TRBV20-1	large	TRBJ1-3	CSARGNTIYF
TRBV4-3	many	TRBJ1-1	CASSQGPAAAEAFF
TRBV10-3	many	TRBJ2-5	CAISESGRQIETQYF
TRBV20-1	many	TRBJ2-3	CSAPRQSSTDTQYF
TRBV20-1	.	TRBJ1-2	CSARLAAGMDYGYTF
TRBV24-1	.	TRBJ1-5	CATSDWTGDQPQHF
TRBV19	few	TRBJ2-2	CASSTNGELFF
TRBV9	.	TRBJ1-5	CASSAESGDQPQHF
TRBV7-2	.	TRBJ2-3	CASSSRGIPDTQYF
TRBV6-5	few	TRBJ2-3	CASSYSSSGAPGTQYF
TRBV4-1	many	TRBJ2-2	CASSQVQGAHGELFF
TRBV10-3	.	TRBJ1-3	CAISEQGAGNTIYF
TRBV2	few	TRBJ2-7	CASSVERGGRYEQYF
TRBV24-1	many	TRBJ2-1	CATSDFRDRVGNEQFF
TRBV25-1	few	TRBJ1-3	CASRGFGNTIYF
TRBV7-3	many	TRBJ1-6	CASRRSGNSPLHF
TRBV5-1	many	TRBJ1-1	CASSLADTEAFF
TRBV7-6	.	TRBJ2-3	CASSATGGAGDTQYF
TRBV12-3/TRBV12-4	.	TRBJ1-4	CASSFSGQSFVGEKLFF
TRBV12-3/TRBV12-4	.	TRBJ2-1	CASSLISYYNEQFF
TRBV20-1	few	TRBJ2-5	CSARVPTSPPQETQYF
TRBV7-2	many	TRBJ2-5	CASSNRSPGRQETQYF
TRBV5-4	.	TRBJ2-2	CASSLVGDDGELFF
TRBV10-3	few	TRBJ1-4	CATTGDRNEKLFF
TRBV5-1	.	TRBJ1-6	CASSLDTTPSPLHF
TRBV6-5	many	TRBJ2-5	CASSYEGYQETQYF
TRBV7-6	many	TRBJ2-5	CASSRTGFQETQYF
TRBV5-6	many	TRBJ2-2	CASSPMSRGKTGELFF
TRBV5-6	many	TRBJ2-7	CASCPTSGSFYEQYF
TRBV7-2	.	TRBJ1-1	CASSRLISRTGTEAFF
TRBV6-2/TRBV6-3	.	TRBJ1-6	CASSRGRTNSPLHF
TRBV9	.	TRBJ2-7	CASSVRTSGEQYF
TRBV6-6	many	TRBJ1-1	CASSYPEGGVRNTEAFF
TRBV29-1	many	TRBJ2-1	CSVETGENYNEQFF
TRBV20-1	many	TRBJ1-5	CSASAQLLSNQPQHF
TRBV20-1	many	TRBJ2-5	CSASQLARETQYF
TRBV5-5	few	TRBJ2-2	CASSGGGPGTGELFF
TRBV7-8	many	TRBJ2-5	CASSPRLAGWQETQYF
TRBV7-2	few	TRBJ1-1	CASSLAVPMNTEAFF
TRBV12-5	.	TRBJ1-2	CASGNSQQGRYNYGYTF
TRBV20-1	few	TRBJ2-7	CSASLGTGVFSPYEQYF
TRBV7-8	.	TRBJ1-2	CASSLGDRGPGYTF
TRBV7-9	few	TRBJ2-1	CASSLRGSDKRSYNEQFF
TRBV12-3/TRBV12-4	.	TRBJ1-2	CASSRYGYTF
TRBV2	.	TRBJ1-5	CASSPDSFHQPQHF
TRBV29-1	.	TRBJ2-1	CSVEGGFESSYNEQFF
TRBV27	few	TRBJ2-2	CASSIVGHFNTGELFF